Listed here are 29 T cell receptor beta chains from one sample, sequenced in a study of graft-versus-host responses after intestinal transplantation. Repertoires were generated with immunoSEQ multiplex PCR, while TCRdb's copy carries only in-frame clones and drops some. The sample carries approximately 100,000 clones, around 88% recorded once. This sample comprised PBMCs, obtained 255 days after intestinal transplant. The receptors were sampled from a human patient who received an intestinal transplant, so some T cells may come from the graft donor.

V gene TRBV13 combines with J gene TRBJ2-3, with D uncertain. The CDR3 sequence is 14 residues long. Trimming took 0 bases from V and 3 from J, leaving 7 bases between them. Germline CDR1 reads PRHDT; CDR2 reads FYEKMQ (reference sequence). CDR3 coding DNA: TGTGCCAGCAGCTTAGGGGCACAGACAGATACGCAGTATTTT. It translates to CASSLGAQTDTQYF.

The rearrangement joins TRBV7-3 to TRBJ2-7; the D call may be TRBD1 or TRBD2 (6 bases each). Trimming took 3 bases from V and 7 from J, leaving 19 bases between them. This CDR3 is built from 15 residues. Germline V CDR1 and CDR2: SGHTA, FQGTGA. CDR3 in DNA: TGTGCCAGCAGCTTTCCGACTAGGGGGGTTGTAGAGCAGTACTTC. Its translation: CASSFPTRGVVEQYF.

The V and J genes are TRBV7-3 and TRBJ2-1; no firm D call. The CDR3 is made up of 17 amino acids. Looked up from germline, CDR1 is SGHTA and CDR2 is FQGTGA. Trimming left V 5 bases short and J 1 base short, with 18 bases between. CDR3 amino acids: CASSPNPTWVSYNEQFF. DNA for the CDR3: TGTGCCAGCAGCCCCAACCCAACCTGGGTATCCTACAATGAGCAGTTCTTC.

The rearrangement links TRBV28 to TRBJ2-1; 9 bases align to TRBD1. This CDR3 has 17 amino acids. Germline-derived CDR1 and CDR2 are MDHEN and SYDVKM. V trimming: 6 bases; J trimming: 3 bases; junction bases outside the gene matches: 12. The CDR3 protein is CASRHNTGTGLYNEQFF. The CDR3 DNA reads TGTGCCAGCAGGCATAATACCGGGACAGGGCTCTACAATGAGCAGTTCTTC.

The chain combines TRBV2 with TRBJ1-1, with D unresolved. V lost 5 bases, J lost 6 bases, and 16 bases lay in between. There are 14 residues in the CDR3. Germline-derived CDR1 and CDR2 are SNHLY and FYNNEI. The CDR3 here is CASSSRDTEPEAFF. DNA of the CDR3: TGTGCCAGCAGTTCCCGAGACACCGAACCTGAAGCTTTCTTT.

CDR3 bases: TGCAGTGCTAGAGGTCTCAATGGCTACACCTTC. Protein: CSARGLNGYTF. The gene calls are TRBV20-1 and TRBJ1-2, with D unclear. The CDR3 runs to 11 residues. Germline values: CDR1 DFQATT, CDR2 SNEGSKA (reference sequence). The germline V and J ends were trimmed by 1 base and 6 bases, with 6 bases remaining between them.

V usage is TRBV5-4 and J usage is TRBJ2-1, with D perhaps TRBD2 (5 bases). Trimming shortened V by 0 bases and J by 7 bases, and 11 bases separated the two germline ends. Germline CDR1 is SGHNT and CDR2 is YYREEE (reference sequence). The CDR3 extends over 14 amino acids. CDR3 coding DNA: TGTGCCAGCAGCTTGGAACGGGATGCGAATGAGCAGTTCTTC. Translated: CASSLERDANEQFF.

The count of this clone is one. The chain employs TRBV29-1 and TRBJ1-2, with TRBD1 matching over 8 bases. The CDR3 is 14 residues long. The germline CDR1 and CDR2 sequences are SQVTM and ANQGSEA. The V and J ends lost 7 bases and 4 bases, in that order; junction bases with no gene match: 11. CDR3 region: CSAESGQVTYGYTF. For the CDR3, the DNA is TGCAGCGCAGAATCGGGACAGGTGACCTATGGCTACACCTTC.

About this clone: The junction differs from germline at one of its ends, possibly a read error. The gene calls are TRBV15 and TRBJ2-7; 10 bases map to TRBD1. The germline V gene encodes CDR1 LNHNV and CDR2 YYDKDF (reference sequence). The CDR3 extends over 15 amino acids. The CDR3 region has the DNA TGTGCCACCAGCCGAGACAGGGGGCTTGTATACGAGCAGTACTTC. This codes for CATSRDRGLVYEQYF.

The J gene is TRBJ1-5, the V gene TRBV2, with TRBD1 matching 9 bases. The CDR3 is 18 residues long. The germline V gene encodes CDR1 SNHLY and CDR2 FYNNEI. V lost 4 bases and J lost 1; bases outside the gene matches: 11. CDR3 loop: CASSVPTGTGRSNQPQHF. CDR3 coding DNA: TGTGCCAGCAGTGTCCCGACCGGGACAGGGCGGAGCAATCAGCCCCAGCATTTT.

The gene calls are TRBV30 and TRBJ2-3; D is ambiguous. The V end was cut by 2 bases, the J end by 0 bases, with 6 bases between. The CDR3 is made up of 13 amino acids. Germline V CDR1 and CDR2: GTSNPN, SVGIG (reference sequence). The CDR3 coding sequence is TGTGCCTGGAGTCTCGGCAGCACAGATACGCAGTATTTT. This codes for CAWSLGSTDTQYF. The full variable domain, its missing parts supplied by reference TRBV30 and TRBJ2-3, is SQTIHQWPATLVQPVGSPLSLECTVEGTSNPNLYWYRQAAGRGLQLLFYSVGIGQISSEVPQNLSASRPQDRQFILSSKKLLLSDSGFYLCAWSLGSTDTQYFGPGTRLTVL.

The chain joins TRBV5-6 to TRBJ1-1; D remains unclear. From germline, CDR1 is SGHDT and CDR2 YYEEEE. Trimming removed 4 bases from V and 0 bases from J, with 16 bases in between. CDR3 size: 16 residues. CDR3 amino acids: CASSPWAGWVNTEAFF. The CDR3 bases are TGTGCCAGCAGCCCCTGGGCCGGATGGGTGAACACTGAAGCTTTCTTT.

The CDR3 protein is CASSLAMGLAKETQYF. The CDR3 nucleotides are TGTGCCAGCAGCTTAGCCATGGGACTAGCGAAAGAGACCCAGTACTTC. V and J are TRBV11-2 and TRBJ2-5, with 10 bases lining up with TRBD2. The CDR3 runs 16 residues. The germline CDR1 and CDR2 sequences are SGHAT and FQNNGV. The J segment lost 3 bases and the V segment lost 1 base, leaving 5 bases of the junction unmatched.

This sequence joins TRBV28 and TRBJ2-1; a possible D gene is TRBD2 (5 bases). With 5 bases removed from V and 7 bases from J, the gap between germline ends came to 12 bases. CDR1 and CDR2 (germline): MDHEN, SYDVKM. The CDR3 extends over 13 amino acids. In nucleotides, the CDR3 is TGTGCCAGCAGTCTAGAGGGCCGTAATGAGCAGTTCTTC. This encodes CASSLEGRNEQFF.

In DNA form, the CDR3 reads TGTGCCAGCAGCTTAGCGGGGGACAGCAATCAGCCCCAGCATTTT. The encoded protein is CASSLAGDSNQPQHF. The J gene is TRBJ1-5, the V gene TRBV7-9; D perhaps matches TRBD1 (5 bases). Per the germline V gene, CDR1 is SEHNR and CDR2 is FQNEAQ (reference sequence). Trimming cost V 0 bases and J 1 base, with 7 bases left between them. The CDR3 is made up of 15 amino acids.

For this clone: Other DNA sequences of this sample code for an identical CDR3. The chain has TRBV6-4 and TRBJ2-1; 8 positions match TRBD1. The CDR3 length is 15 residues. Germline CDR1 reads MRHNA; CDR2 reads SNTAGT. Trimming cost V 3 bases and J 1 base; bases outside gene matches: 2. CDR3 DNA: TGTGCCAGCAGTGAAACAGGGGGTTCCTACAATGAGCAGTTCTTC. Translation: CASSETGGSYNEQFF.

This chain uses TRBV10-3 with TRBJ1-2; D is possibly TRBD1 (6 bases). The germline V and J ends were trimmed by 2 bases and 4 bases, with 14 bases remaining between them. The CDR3 sequence is 15 residues long. The germline CDR1 and CDR2 sequences are ENHRY and SYGVKD. Written as DNA, the CDR3 is TGTGCCATCAGTGAGCTGGAGGACAGCGTCTATGGCTACACCTTC. Translating it yields CAISELEDSVYGYTF.

The CDR3: CACRTAGYTF. CDR3 DNA sequence: TGTGCCTGTCGGACAGCGGGCTACACCTTC. This rearrangement joins TRBV30 to TRBJ1-2; tentatively, D is TRBD1 (6 bases). V lost 6 bases and J lost 8, with 10 bases in between. Per the germline V gene, CDR1 is GTSNPN and CDR2 is SVGIG (reference sequence). This CDR3 is 10 amino acids long.

This sequence joins TRBV28 and TRBJ1-2; D is uncertain. The germline gives CDR1 MDHEN, CDR2 SYDVKM. V lost 2 bases, J lost 5 bases, and 9 bases lay in between. The CDR3 covers 13 residues. The CDR3 sequence is CASSLKPHYGYTF. DNA of the CDR3: TGTGCCAGCAGTTTAAAACCCCATTATGGCTACACCTTC.

The chain uses TRBV6-5 and TRBJ2-5; TRBD1 might be the D (6 bases). Germline lookup yields CDR1 MNHEY and CDR2 SVGAGI. The CDR3 totals 13 residues. V dropped 9 bases and J dropped 3 bases, with 14 bases sitting between them. The CDR3 region is CARKTGKKETQYF. In DNA form, the CDR3 reads TGTGCCAGAAAAACAGGGAAAAAAGAGACCCAGTACTTC.

This clone was counted between two and nine times. This chain connects TRBV2 to TRBJ1-4; 9 bases map to TRBD1. The trim removed 7 bases at V and 0 bases at J, leaving 6 bases unmatched. Germline values: CDR1 SNHLY, CDR2 FYNNEI. The CDR3 totals 16 residues. CDR3 amino acids: CASNDRGAATNEKLFF. Written as DNA, the CDR3 is TGTGCCAGCAATGACAGGGGGGCCGCAACTAATGAAAAACTGTTTTTT.

V gene TRBV5-1 combines with J gene TRBJ2-3; 10 nucleotides align to TRBD2. CDR1 SGHRS and CDR2 YFSETQ come from the germline V gene. The V segment lost 5 bases and the J segment 0 bases; nucleotides outside the gene matches: 9. The CDR3 is 17 amino acids. CDR3 in amino acids: CASSPRTSGGSTDTQYF. In DNA, the CDR3 is TGCGCCAGCAGTCCTAGGACTAGCGGCGGCAGCACAGATACGCAGTATTTT.

This chain joins TRBV28 and TRBJ1-5, with unresolved D. Trimming took off 2 bases at V and 0 bases at J, with 14 bases between the two ends. CDR3 length equals 17 residues. Germline values: CDR1 MDHEN, CDR2 SYDVKM. This CDR3 is CASSLKVAPYSNQPQHF. The CDR3 DNA is TGTGCCAGCAGTTTAAAGGTAGCCCCTTATAGCAATCAGCCCCAGCATTTT.

This clone was detected only once. In nucleotides, the CDR3 is TGTGCCAGCAGTCGAAATTTCGGGGTCAATGAGCAGTTCTTC. Its protein product is CASSRNFGVNEQFF. The chain joins TRBV11-3 to TRBJ2-1; D is perhaps TRBD2 (5 bases). The CDR3 sequence is 14 residues long. The V gene lost 6 bases and the J gene lost 6 bases, with 15 bases spanning the gap. CDR1 and CDR2 (germline): SGHNT, YENEEA. The full variable domain, with the rest looked up from reference TRBV11-3 and TRBJ2-1, is EAGVVQSPRYKIIEKKQPVAFWCNPISGHNTLYWYLQNLGQGPELLIRYENEEAVDDSQLPKDRFSAERLKGVDSTLKIQPAELGDSAVYLCASSRNFGVNEQFFGPGTRLTVL.

The V and J genes are TRBV29-1 and TRBJ2-1; 8 bases are a match to TRBD2. With 6 bases clipped from V and 4 bases from J, the junction kept 8 bases outside the gene matches. The CDR3 spans 14 residues. From germline, CDR1 is SQVTM and CDR2 ANQGSEA. CDR3 in DNA: TGCAGCGTCCGAGAAGCGGGAGAGTACAATGAGCAGTTCTTC. Translation gives CSVREAGEYNEQFF.

The table lists this clone with a few counts. The rearrangement uses TRBV7-9 and TRBJ1-4, with 10 bases fitting TRBD1. CDR1 and CDR2 from the germline V gene are SEHNR and FQNEAQ (reference sequence). The CDR3 contains 16 residues. With 7 bases clipped from V and 8 bases from J, the junction kept 13 bases outside the gene matches. As DNA, the CDR3 is TGTGCCAGCACCGACGGGACAGGGGTATCGCGGGAAAAACTGTTTTTT. Its translation is CASTDGTGVSREKLFF.

The rearrangement uses TRBV5-1 and TRBJ2-7, with D perhaps matching TRBD2 (5 bases). V was trimmed by 5 bases and J by 7 bases, leaving 10 bases between them. Germline V lookup: CDR1 SGHRS, CDR2 YFSETQ. The CDR3 runs 11 residues. The CDR3 DNA sequence: TGCGCCAGCAGTCGGGCGGGTGAGCAGTACTTC. Protein sequence: CASSRAGEQYF.

Written as DNA, the CDR3 is TGTGCCAGTAGTCCCTGGACTAGCGGGGGGGCCGGCGAGCAGTTCTTC. It is translated as CASSPWTSGGAGEQFF. V is TRBV19 and J is TRBJ2-1; 15 bases agree with TRBD2. In germline, CDR1 is LNHDA, CDR2 SQIVND (reference sequence). The J segment lost 10 bases and the V segment lost 5 bases, leaving 9 bases of the junction unmatched. The length of the CDR3 is 16 residues.

V gene TRBV28 combines with J gene TRBJ2-7; maybe TRBD1 (6 bases). The CDR3 runs to 14 residues. Germline V gene lookup returns CDR1 MDHEN and CDR2 SYDVKM. The V end was cut by 5 bases, the J end by 2 bases, with 13 bases between. The CDR3 protein is CASSPPGATYEQYF. CDR3 DNA: TGTGCCAGCAGTCCCCCAGGGGCGACCTACGAGCAGTACTTC.